This T cell receptor (beta chain) is from a study of blood T cell repertoires in COVID-19. Study processing details: Nucleated cell number was recorded as an estimate derived from reference gene primer amplification. Assay used: immunoSEQ multiplex PCR; TCRdb lists only in-frame clones, some missing. D and trimming were read from the DNA, whereas the V and J calls and clone size are those reported in that table. The data hold 400,000 to 500,000 clones, with 75% to 90% observed a single time. The receptor comes from a woman between 25 and 40 years old with active or convalescent COVID-19. Sequenced material: peripheral blood.

The CDR3 loop reads CASSQWDSQETQYF. The DNA of the CDR3 is TGCGCCAGCAGCCAATGGGACAGCCAAGAGACCCAGTACTTC. The chain employs TRBV4-1 and TRBJ2-5; 7 bases map to TRBD1. Per the germline V gene, CDR1 is MGHRA and CDR2 is YSYEKL. The J segment lost 1 base and the V segment lost 2 bases, leaving 1 base of the junction unmatched. The CDR3 has 14 amino acids.